What follows is one TCR beta chain and its context. Its antigen is as yet unknown. This entry is derived from a study of blood T cells in healthy people across ages. The use of a sample-barcoded 5' primer and a J-beta primer mix characterized a second PCR of roughly 6 to 11 cycles. Each cDNA molecule, via a template-switch adaptor with 12 random nucleotides, was tagged. TCRdb re-called the 5' RACE reads with MiXCR, one entry per CDR3 protein. Of about 380,000 distinct CDR3 sequences in the sample, 50% to 60% were seen once. Each donor's blood draw was around 9.1 milliliters of peripheral blood. Findings and limits, study-wide: When set beside aged donors, long-lived donors presented more naive CD4+ cells and higher diversity. What prevented conclusive comparison of naive and antigen-experienced cells was that PBMCs were unsorted.

This clonotype originated in a man in his sixties in good health. The sample comprised blood.

CDR3 in DNA: TGCGCCAGCAGCCCGGGACTAGCAGGCGAGCAGTACTTC. It yields the protein CASSPGLAGEQYF. V and J are TRBV4-1 and TRBJ2-4, with TRBD2 identical over 9 bases. The DNA matches TRBJ2-7 better at its end, which makes the J call doubtful. The CDR3 is made up of 13 amino acids. Germline assignment: CDR1 MGHRA and CDR2 YSYEKL.